One and the same sample provided the 9 T cell receptor beta chains below, sequenced in a study of siplizumab effects on memory and regulatory T cells. The protocol was immunoSEQ multiplex PCR, while the TCRdb copy is restricted to in-frame clones and leaves out a portion. The data show roughly 100,000 clones, approximately 97% seen once. Input material: naive CD4+ T cells sorted from blood. These receptor sequences come from a human donor in good health.

DNA of the CDR3: TGTGCCAGCAGCTTAAATCCCGCAGGACCTAATGGCTACACCTTC. This encodes CASSLNPAGPNGYTF. V gene TRBV7-3 combines with J gene TRBJ1-2; D ambiguous. The germline gives CDR1 SGHTA, CDR2 FQGTGA. The CDR3 runs 15 residues. Trimming cost V 1 base and J 6 bases, with 15 bases left between them.

The V call is TRBV6-6, the J call TRBJ2-2; 8 bases are shared with TRBD2. Looked up from germline, CDR1 is MNHNY and CDR2 is SVGAGI (reference sequence). V trimming: 0 bases; J trimming: 9 bases; junction bases outside the gene matches: 6. The CDR3 consists of 15 residues. The CDR3 spells CASSYSGGGPRELFF. The CDR3 region has the DNA TGTGCCAGCAGTTACTCTGGCGGGGGGCCCAGGGAGCTGTTTTTT.

The chain uses TRBV5-1 and TRBJ2-1; D might be TRBD1 (7 bases). Trimming cost V 1 base and J 9 bases, with 14 bases left between them. This CDR3 is built from 14 residues. From germline, CDR1 is SGHRS and CDR2 YFSETQ. In nucleotides, the CDR3 is TGCGCCAGCAGCTTGCAGGGGGGCCTAGGTGAGCAGTTCTTC. This translates into CASSLQGGLGEQFF.

The CDR3 DNA reads as TGTGCCAGCTCACCAATGGCCGGGAACACTGAAGCTTTCTTT. This codes for CASSPMAGNTEAFF. The chain links TRBV18 to TRBJ1-1; D unclear. CDR3 length: 14 amino acids. Germline V gives CDR1 KGHSH, CDR2 LQKENI. V gave up 2 bases and J gave up 1 base, with 8 bases separating them.

The V and J genes are TRBV7-2 and TRBJ2-7; 10 bases are shared with TRBD2. Trimming removed 5 bases from V and 5 bases from J; junction bases left unmatched: 12. The length of the CDR3 is 16 residues. Per germline, CDR1 SGHTA and CDR2 FQGNSA. CDR3 sequence: CASSTTSGALGNEQYF. The DNA of the CDR3 is TGTGCCAGCAGCACCACTAGCGGGGCCCTGGGGAACGAGCAGTACTTC.

V usage is TRBV27 and J usage is TRBJ2-4; D is unclear. The CDR3 has 15 residues. Germline V gene sequence: CDR1 MNHEY, CDR2 SMNVEV (reference sequence). The V and J ends lost 4 bases and 0 bases respectively, with 10 bases between them. CDR3 in amino acids: CASSSPSLAKNIQYF. CDR3 coding DNA: TGTGCCAGCAGTTCCCCCAGCCTAGCCAAAAACATTCAGTACTTC.

The gene calls are TRBV6-6 and TRBJ1-3; tentative D call: TRBD1 (6 bases). Trimming took 6 bases from V and 4 from J, leaving 10 bases between them. The CDR3 runs 13 residues. Germline CDR1 MNHNY, CDR2 SVGAGI (reference sequence). The CDR3 loop is CASSRGGGNTIYF. The CDR3 DNA is TGTGCCAGCAGCAGGGGAGGAGGAAACACCATATATTTT.

This chain uses TRBV5-1 with TRBJ2-1, with 9 bases identical to TRBD2. CDR1 SGHRS and CDR2 YFSETQ come from the germline V gene. V gave up 4 bases and J gave up 5 bases; unmatched junction bases: 7. The CDR3 has 15 residues. For the CDR3, the DNA is TGCGCCAGCAGCCCTGGACTAGCGCCCCACAATGAGCAGTTCTTC. It translates to CASSPGLAPHNEQFF.

The CDR3 is CASSGGTGSYEQYF. The CDR3 DNA reads as TGTGCCAGCAGTGGGGGGACAGGGTCCTACGAGCAGTACTTC. The chain couples TRBV2 to TRBJ2-7; TRBD1 aligns across 9 bases. The V segment lost 4 bases and the J segment 1 base; nucleotides outside the gene matches: 2. CDR1 and CDR2 from the germline V gene are SNHLY and FYNNEI. The CDR3 sequence is 14 residues long.